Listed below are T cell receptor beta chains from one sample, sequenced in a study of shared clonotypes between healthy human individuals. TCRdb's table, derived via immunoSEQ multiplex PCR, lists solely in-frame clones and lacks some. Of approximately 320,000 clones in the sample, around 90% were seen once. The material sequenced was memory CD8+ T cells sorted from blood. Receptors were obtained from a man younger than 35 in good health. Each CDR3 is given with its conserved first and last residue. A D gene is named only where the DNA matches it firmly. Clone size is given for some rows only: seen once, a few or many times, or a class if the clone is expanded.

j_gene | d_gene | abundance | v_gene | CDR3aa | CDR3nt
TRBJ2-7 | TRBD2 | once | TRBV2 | CASRLAGIYEQYF | TGTGCCAGCAGACTAGCGGGTATCTACGAGCAGTACTTC
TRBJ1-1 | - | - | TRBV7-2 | CASSPRAGPPEAFF | TGTGCCAGCAGCCCCCGGGCCGGGCCCCCTGAAGCTTTCTTT
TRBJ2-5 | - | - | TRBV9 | CASSQGLTGSQETQYF | TGTGCCAGCAGCCAGGGATTAACAGGAAGTCAGGAGACCCAGTACTTC
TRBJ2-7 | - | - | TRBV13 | CASSLVPGMSPYEQYF | TGTGCCAGCAGCTTAGTCCCGGGTATGAGTCCCTACGAGCAGTACTTC
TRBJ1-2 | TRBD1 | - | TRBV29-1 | CSVGTGDGYTF | TGCAGCGTTGGGACAGGGGACGGCTACACCTTC
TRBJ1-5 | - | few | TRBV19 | CASSAFGAPYSNQPQHF | TGTGCCAGTAGTGCGTTCGGTGCCCCGTATAGCAATCAGCCCCAGCATTTT
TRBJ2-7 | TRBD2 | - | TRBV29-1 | CSVESGAGLDYEQYF | TGCAGCGTTGAGAGTGGGGCGGGACTAGACTACGAGCAGTACTTC
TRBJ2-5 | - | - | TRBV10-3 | CAIRGEDQETQYF | TGTGCCATCCGAGGGGAAGATCAAGAGACCCAGTACTTC
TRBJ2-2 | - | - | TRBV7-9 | CASSLLAGLTGELFF | TGTGCCAGCAGCTTATTGGCAGGACTAACCGGGGAGCTGTTTTTT
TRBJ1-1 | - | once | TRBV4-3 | CASRSGGYTEAFF | TGCGCCAGCAGGTCGGGGGGATACACTGAAGCTTTCTTT
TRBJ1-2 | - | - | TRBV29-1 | CSVGQFDGYTF | TGCAGCGTTGGACAGTTCGATGGCTACACCTTC
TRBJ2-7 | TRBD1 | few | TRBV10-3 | CAISGTTGTDSYEQYF | TGTGCCATCAGTGGCACTACCGGGACAGACTCCTACGAGCAGTACTTC
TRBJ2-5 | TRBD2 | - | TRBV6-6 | CASSYGVAGIQETQYF | TGTGCCAGCAGTTACGGGGTAGCGGGGATCCAAGAGACCCAGTACTTC
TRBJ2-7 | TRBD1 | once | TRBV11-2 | CASSLDRGGSYEQYF | TGTGCCAGCAGCCTTGACAGGGGGGGTTCCTACGAGCAGTACTTC
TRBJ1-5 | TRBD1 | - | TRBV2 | CASSEVHRGSMTQHF | TGTGCCAGCAGTGAAGTACACAGGGGCTCTATGACCCAGCATTTT
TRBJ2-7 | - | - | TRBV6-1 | CASSDLGSTYEQYF | TGTGCCAGCAGTGATCTCGGGTCCACCTACGAGCAGTACTTC
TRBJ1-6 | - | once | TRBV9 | CASSTARGRNSPLHF | TGTGCCAGCAGCACTGCTCGGGGACGGAATTCACCCCTCCACTTT
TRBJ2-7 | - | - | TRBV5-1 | CASSLQQSYEQYF | TGCGCCAGCAGCTTGCAACAGAGCTACGAGCAGTACTTC
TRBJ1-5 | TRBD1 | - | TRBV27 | CASSENHRGLQPQHF | TGTGCCAGCAGTGAGAACCACAGGGGGCTTCAGCCCCAGCATTTT
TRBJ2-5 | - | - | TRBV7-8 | CASSFRGGLSQETQYF | TGTGCCAGCAGCTTCCGGGGCGGACTATCGCAAGAGACCCAGTACTTC
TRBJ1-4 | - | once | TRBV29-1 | CSVSDGPTNEKLFF | TGCAGCGTTTCCGACGGGCCAACTAATGAAAAACTGTTTTTT
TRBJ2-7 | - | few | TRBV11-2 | CASSLSGGQGLIEQYF | TGTGCCAGCAGCCTCTCCGGGGGCCAGGGGCTCATCGAGCAGTACTTC
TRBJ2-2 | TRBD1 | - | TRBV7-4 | CASSLDRGTGELFF | TGTGCCAGCAGCTTAGACAGGGGCACCGGGGAGCTGTTTTTT
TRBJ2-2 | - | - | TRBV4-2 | CASSHRQGELFF | TGTGCCAGCAGCCACAGACAGGGGGAGCTGTTTTTT
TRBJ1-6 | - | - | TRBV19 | CASSPGPTPEGPLHF | TGTGCCAGTAGTCCCGGACCGACTCCCGAGGGACCCCTCCACTTT
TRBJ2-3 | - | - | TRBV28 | CASSAIQDTDTQYF | TGTGCCAGCAGTGCCATTCAGGACACAGATACGCAGTATTTT